A selection of T cell receptor beta chains follows, all from one sample in a study of T cells in Graves' hyperthyroidism and ophthalmopathy. Each CDR3 protein is one row after TCRdb ran MiXCR on the multiplex PCR reads. The sample records about 560,000 distinct CDR3 sequences, less than 15% being singletons. Input material: blood. The receptors were sampled from a woman between 40 and 55 years old with Graves' hyperthyroidism. Both conserved end residues are part of each CDR3. D genes are given only for firm matches. Part of the rows lack a size; the others show once, few, many or a class for expanded clones.

V	size	J	D	CDR3	DNA
TRBV5-8	many	TRBJ2-7	.	CASSFDNAEQYF	TGTGCCAGCAGCTTCGACAACGCGGAGCAGTACTTC
TRBV6-1	few	TRBJ1-5	.	CASSQLRQASNQPQHF	TGTGCCAGCAGTCAGCTCCGACAGGCGAGCAATCAGCCCCAGCATTTT
TRBV24-1	many	TRBJ2-3	.	CATSEAGTSYTDTQYF	TGTGCCACCAGTGAGGCCGGGACAAGTTACACAGATACGCAGTATTTT
TRBV7-3	few	TRBJ2-2	.	CASSLTAVNTGELFF	TGTGCCAGCAGCTTAACTGCGGTAAACACCGGGGAGCTGTTTTTT
TRBV29-1	.	TRBJ1-1	.	CSPQRNTEAFF	TGCAGCCCACAGAGGAACACTGAAGCTTTCTTT
TRBV6-1	.	TRBJ2-2	TRBD2	CASNQAGGTGELFF	TGTGCCAGCAACCAGGCGGGGGGCACCGGGGAGCTGTTTTTT
TRBV27	few	TRBJ1-1	TRBD1	CASSFGQGVAEAFF	TGTGCCAGCAGTTTTGGACAGGGGGTTGCTGAAGCTTTCTTT
TRBV6-2/TRBV6-3	.	TRBJ2-7	TRBD1	CASSYSDRGSYEQYF	TGTGCCAGCAGTTACTCTGACAGGGGATCCTACGAGCAGTACTTC
TRBV20-1	many	TRBJ1-2	TRBD1	CSARDGTGDYGYTF	TGCAGTGCTAGAGACGGAACAGGGGATTATGGCTACACCTTC
TRBV30	many	TRBJ1-1	TRBD1	CAWSPSPGQKAFF	TGTGCCTGGAGCCCTAGTCCGGGACAGAAAGCTTTCTTT
TRBV5-1	.	TRBJ2-7	.	CASSPPLVEGGDEQYF	TGCGCCAGCAGCCCACCCCTAGTGGAGGGCGGGGACGAGCAGTACTTC
TRBV12-3/TRBV12-4	many	TRBJ2-7	TRBD2	CASSTLSTSGRGRRINEQYF	TGTGCCAGCAGTACACTATCAACTAGCGGGAGAGGGCGTCGTATCAACGAGCAGTACTTC
TRBV3-1	many	TRBJ1-1	.	CASSLQRRAGPEAFF	TGTGCCAGCAGCCTTCAACGGCGGGCTGGTCCTGAAGCTTTCTTT
TRBV11-2	once	TRBJ2-5	TRBD2	CASSLEAGGRLETQYF	TGTGCCAGCAGCTTAGAAGCGGGAGGTCGGTTAGAGACCCAGTACTTC
TRBV5-1	.	TRBJ2-5	.	CASSLANWDQETQYF	TGCGCCAGCAGCTTGGCCAATTGGGACCAAGAGACCCAGTACTTC
TRBV4-1	few	TRBJ2-7	TRBD2	CASSQVSGLYEQYF	TGCGCCAGCAGCCAAGTTAGCGGGTTATACGAGCAGTACTTC
TRBV18	many	TRBJ1-5	.	CASAQTSNQPQHF	TGTGCCAGCGCACAGACCAGCAATCAGCCCCAGCATTTT
TRBV6-2/TRBV6-3	few	TRBJ2-1	TRBD2	CASGTLAGRGEQFF	TGTGCCAGCGGCACACTAGCGGGAAGGGGTGAGCAGTTCTTC
TRBV12-3/TRBV12-4	.	TRBJ1-1	TRBD1	CASSTGTGGMNTEAFF	TGTGCCAGCAGTACCGGGACAGGGGGCATGAACACTGAAGCTTTCTTT
TRBV9	.	TRBJ2-1	.	CASTRKEGPPNEQFF	TGTGCCAGCACCCGAAAAGAAGGGCCCCCTAATGAGCAGTTCTTC
TRBV6-2/TRBV6-3	many	TRBJ2-3	.	CASRNRARSTDTQYF	TGTGCCAGCAGAAACAGGGCAAGGAGCACAGATACGCAGTATTTT
TRBV18	.	TRBJ2-7	TRBD2	CASSGGGVYEQYF	TGTGCCAGCTCAGGGGGGGGAGTCTACGAGCAGTACTTC
TRBV6-1	.	TRBJ2-2	TRBD2	CATGGRGGAGELFF	TGTGCCACCGGGGGGAGGGGCGGGGCTGGGGAGCTGTTTTTT
TRBV27	many	TRBJ2-7	.	CASSSPTSSYEQYF	TGTGCCAGCAGTTCGCCCACGAGCTCCTACGAGCAGTACTTC
TRBV28	many	TRBJ2-1	.	CASRAPGPRGYEQFF	TGTGCCAGCAGGGCACCGGGCCCTAGGGGATATGAGCAGTTCTTC
TRBV5-1	few	TRBJ1-3	.	CASSLGDSGNTIYF	TGCGCCAGCAGCTTGGGAGACTCTGGAAACACCATATATTTT
TRBV2	many	TRBJ2-2	.	CASSVRLSETGELFF	TGTGCCAGCAGTGTGCGACTATCAGAGACCGGGGAGCTGTTTTTT
TRBV7-8	many	TRBJ2-2	TRBD1	CASSLLWTGVTGELFF	TGTGCCAGCAGCCTTCTTTGGACAGGAGTAACCGGGGAGCTGTTTTTT
TRBV28	.	TRBJ1-2	.	CASSRRGDGYTF	TGTGCCAGCAGCCGCCGAGGTGATGGCTACACCTTC
TRBV28	many	TRBJ2-1	.	CASRRGWVNEQFF	TGTGCCAGCAGGCGGGGCTGGGTCAATGAGCAGTTCTTC
TRBV15	few	TRBJ2-5	TRBD2	CATSRVDSGETQYF	TGTGCCACCAGCAGAGTGGATAGCGGGGAGACCCAGTACTTC
TRBV6-1	many	TRBJ1-1	TRBD1	CASSEASQGVTEAFF	TGTGCCAGCAGTGAAGCTAGCCAGGGGGTTACTGAAGCTTTCTTT
TRBV28	.	TRBJ2-2	TRBD1	CASSLGTVFGSGELFF	TGTGCCAGCAGTTTGGGGACAGTGTTTGGCTCCGGGGAGCTGTTTTTT
TRBV2	.	TRBJ1-2	TRBD1	CAGGTAQGYGYTF	TGTGCCGGGGGGACAGCCCAGGGGTATGGCTACACCTTC
TRBV30	many	TRBJ2-7	TRBD2	CAWKRTRDYEQYF	TGTGCCTGGAAGCGGACTAGGGACTACGAGCAGTACTTC
TRBV2	many	TRBJ2-7	TRBD2	CASRREGGYEQYF	TGTGCCAGCAGGAGGGAGGGTGGATACGAGCAGTACTTC
TRBV11-3	many	TRBJ2-4	.	CASSLGLRGMNIQYF	TGTGCCAGCAGCTTAGGACTGAGGGGGATGAACATTCAGTACTTC
TRBV15	many	TRBJ2-7	TRBD1	CATSRAGGSVYEQYF	TGTGCCACCAGCAGAGCAGGGGGCAGCGTCTACGAGCAGTACTTC
TRBV9	few	TRBJ2-7	.	CASSIDYPDSYEQYF	TGTGCCAGCAGCATAGACTATCCGGATTCCTACGAGCAGTACTTC
TRBV9	few	TRBJ2-5	.	CASSVAFSLGETQYF	TGTGCCAGCAGCGTAGCTTTCAGTTTGGGGGAGACCCAGTACTTC
TRBV20-1	many	TRBJ1-1	.	CSAGRGQMNTEAFF	TGCAGTGCTGGGAGAGGACAGATGAACACTGAAGCTTTCTTT
TRBV13	many	TRBJ2-2	.	CASSLGVPGELFF	TGTGCCAGCAGCTTAGGGGTCCCCGGGGAGCTGTTTTTT
TRBV20-1	few	TRBJ1-2	.	CSASQVGDIGYTF	TGCAGTGCTAGTCAGGTCGGGGACATCGGCTACACCTTC
TRBV7-9	.	TRBJ1-5	.	CASSLSGQGPNQPQHF	TGTGCCAGCAGCTTATCCGGGCAGGGCCCCAATCAGCCCCAGCATTTT
TRBV5-1	many	TRBJ2-1	.	CASSPASTSSYNEQFF	TGCGCCAGCAGCCCCGCTAGCACCAGCTCCTACAATGAGCAGTTCTTC